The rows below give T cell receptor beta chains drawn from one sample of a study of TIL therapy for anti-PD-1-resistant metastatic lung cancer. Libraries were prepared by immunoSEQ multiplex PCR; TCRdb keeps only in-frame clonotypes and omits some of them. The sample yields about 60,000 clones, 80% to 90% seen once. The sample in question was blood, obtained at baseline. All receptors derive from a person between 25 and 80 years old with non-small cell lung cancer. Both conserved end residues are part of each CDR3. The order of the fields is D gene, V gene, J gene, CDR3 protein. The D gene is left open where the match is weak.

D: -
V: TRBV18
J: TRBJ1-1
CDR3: CASSPPMNTEAFF

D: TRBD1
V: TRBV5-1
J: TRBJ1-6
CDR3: CASSLDREHSPLHF

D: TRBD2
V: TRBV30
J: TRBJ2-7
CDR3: CAWRVSGGRYEQYF

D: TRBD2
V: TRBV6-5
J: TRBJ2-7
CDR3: CASSLYGGGQYF

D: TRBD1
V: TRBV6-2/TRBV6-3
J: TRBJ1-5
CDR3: CASSSPRQGGNQPQHF

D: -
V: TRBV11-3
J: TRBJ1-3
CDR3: CASSHTGEGNTIYF

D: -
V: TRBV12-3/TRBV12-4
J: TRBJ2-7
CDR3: CASSPAYEQYF

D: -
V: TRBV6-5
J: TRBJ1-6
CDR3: CASSMRGSPLHF

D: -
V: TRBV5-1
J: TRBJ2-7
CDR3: CASSLRQNRYEQYF

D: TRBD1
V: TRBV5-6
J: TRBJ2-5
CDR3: CASRLTPTGQETQYF

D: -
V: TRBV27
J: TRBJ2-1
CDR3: CASSGDYNEQFF

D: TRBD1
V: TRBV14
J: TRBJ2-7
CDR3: CASSQLTGTDSSEQYF

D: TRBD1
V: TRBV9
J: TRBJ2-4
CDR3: CASSVGQGVRGKNIQYF

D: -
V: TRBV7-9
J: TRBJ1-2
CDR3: CASSRPGWVYGYTF

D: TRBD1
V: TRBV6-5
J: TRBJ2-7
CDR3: CASSYSTGTGTYEQYF

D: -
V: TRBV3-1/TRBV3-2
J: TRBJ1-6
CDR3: CASSQDITLYRNSPLHF

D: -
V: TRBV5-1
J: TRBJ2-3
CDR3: CASSLVWDSTDTQYF

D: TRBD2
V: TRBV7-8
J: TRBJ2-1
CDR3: CASSLVRLAGSLSYNEQFF

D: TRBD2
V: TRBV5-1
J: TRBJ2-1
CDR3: CASSPMGGAYNEQFF

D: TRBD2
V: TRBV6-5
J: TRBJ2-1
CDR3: CASSYFGRGDEQFF

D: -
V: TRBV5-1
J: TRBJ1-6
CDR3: CASSLDAGDSPLHF

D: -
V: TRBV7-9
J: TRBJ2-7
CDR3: CASSLTGTATYEQYF

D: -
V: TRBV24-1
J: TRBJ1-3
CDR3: CATSDPKGPSGNTIYF

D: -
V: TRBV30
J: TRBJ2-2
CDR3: CAGPGRSTGELFF

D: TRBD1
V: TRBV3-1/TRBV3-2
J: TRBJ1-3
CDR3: CASSQGTGQVGSGNTIYF

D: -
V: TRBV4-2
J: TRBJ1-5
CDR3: CASSQGGGSNQPQHF

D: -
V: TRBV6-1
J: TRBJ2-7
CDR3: CASSEAGGAGYEQYF

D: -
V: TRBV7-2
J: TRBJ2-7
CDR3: CASSFGRYYEQYF

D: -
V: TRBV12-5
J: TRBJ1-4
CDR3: CASGRTSEKLFF

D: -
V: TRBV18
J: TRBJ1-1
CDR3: CASSPRLQGANTEAFF

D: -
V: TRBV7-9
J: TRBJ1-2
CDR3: CASSPRVHGYTF

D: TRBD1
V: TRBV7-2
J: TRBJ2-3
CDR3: CASSWTGGDTQYF

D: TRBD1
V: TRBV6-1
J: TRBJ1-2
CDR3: CASTETGRTGYTF

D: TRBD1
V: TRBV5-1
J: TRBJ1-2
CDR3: CASSPTGGQTIYGYTF

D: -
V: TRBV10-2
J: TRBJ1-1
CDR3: CASSEGFNTEAFF

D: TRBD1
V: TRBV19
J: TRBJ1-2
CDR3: CASSPLGQGFYGYTF

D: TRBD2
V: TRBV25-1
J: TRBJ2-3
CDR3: CASKAGVGVYTDTQYF

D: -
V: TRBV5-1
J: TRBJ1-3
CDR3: CASSLGGVNSGNTIYF

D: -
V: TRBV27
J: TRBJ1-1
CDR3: CASSSLRRGGTEAFF

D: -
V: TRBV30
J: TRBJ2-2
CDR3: CAWSLAGGIANTGELFF

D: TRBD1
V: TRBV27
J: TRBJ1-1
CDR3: CASSQGGAGTEAFF

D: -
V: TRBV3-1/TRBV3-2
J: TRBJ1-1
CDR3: CASSPSGGTEAFF

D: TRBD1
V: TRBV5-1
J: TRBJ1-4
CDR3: CASRGGGHATNEKLFF

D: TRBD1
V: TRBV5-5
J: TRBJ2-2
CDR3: CASMFRQGASGELFF

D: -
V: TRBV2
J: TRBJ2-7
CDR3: CASSETVKGGSYEQYF

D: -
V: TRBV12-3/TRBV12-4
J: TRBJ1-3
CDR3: CASSLGTANTIYF

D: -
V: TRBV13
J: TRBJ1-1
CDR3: CASSAGTGTVGAEAFF

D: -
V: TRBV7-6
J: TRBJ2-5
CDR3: CASAGTPQETQYF

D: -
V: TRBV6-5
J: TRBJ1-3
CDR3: CASSQAPSSGNTIYF

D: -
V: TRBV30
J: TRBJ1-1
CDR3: CAWSEGRPQAFF

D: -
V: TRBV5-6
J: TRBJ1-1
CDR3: CASSFPTANTEAFF

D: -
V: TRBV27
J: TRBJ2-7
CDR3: CASAGALREQYF

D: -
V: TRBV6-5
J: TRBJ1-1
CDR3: CASSYGWGTNTEAFF

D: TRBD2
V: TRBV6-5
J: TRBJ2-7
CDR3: CASSSTRSGRAYEQYF

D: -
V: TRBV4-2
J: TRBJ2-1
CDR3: CASSQDEPHSRGYNEQFF

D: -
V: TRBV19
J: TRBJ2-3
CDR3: CASSTGPGPPDTQYF

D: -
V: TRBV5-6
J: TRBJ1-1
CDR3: CASSLSELYHF

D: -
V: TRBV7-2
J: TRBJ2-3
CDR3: CASSLGVLGAGDTQYF

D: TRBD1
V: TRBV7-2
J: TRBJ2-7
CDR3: CASSPPVGQGDYEQYF